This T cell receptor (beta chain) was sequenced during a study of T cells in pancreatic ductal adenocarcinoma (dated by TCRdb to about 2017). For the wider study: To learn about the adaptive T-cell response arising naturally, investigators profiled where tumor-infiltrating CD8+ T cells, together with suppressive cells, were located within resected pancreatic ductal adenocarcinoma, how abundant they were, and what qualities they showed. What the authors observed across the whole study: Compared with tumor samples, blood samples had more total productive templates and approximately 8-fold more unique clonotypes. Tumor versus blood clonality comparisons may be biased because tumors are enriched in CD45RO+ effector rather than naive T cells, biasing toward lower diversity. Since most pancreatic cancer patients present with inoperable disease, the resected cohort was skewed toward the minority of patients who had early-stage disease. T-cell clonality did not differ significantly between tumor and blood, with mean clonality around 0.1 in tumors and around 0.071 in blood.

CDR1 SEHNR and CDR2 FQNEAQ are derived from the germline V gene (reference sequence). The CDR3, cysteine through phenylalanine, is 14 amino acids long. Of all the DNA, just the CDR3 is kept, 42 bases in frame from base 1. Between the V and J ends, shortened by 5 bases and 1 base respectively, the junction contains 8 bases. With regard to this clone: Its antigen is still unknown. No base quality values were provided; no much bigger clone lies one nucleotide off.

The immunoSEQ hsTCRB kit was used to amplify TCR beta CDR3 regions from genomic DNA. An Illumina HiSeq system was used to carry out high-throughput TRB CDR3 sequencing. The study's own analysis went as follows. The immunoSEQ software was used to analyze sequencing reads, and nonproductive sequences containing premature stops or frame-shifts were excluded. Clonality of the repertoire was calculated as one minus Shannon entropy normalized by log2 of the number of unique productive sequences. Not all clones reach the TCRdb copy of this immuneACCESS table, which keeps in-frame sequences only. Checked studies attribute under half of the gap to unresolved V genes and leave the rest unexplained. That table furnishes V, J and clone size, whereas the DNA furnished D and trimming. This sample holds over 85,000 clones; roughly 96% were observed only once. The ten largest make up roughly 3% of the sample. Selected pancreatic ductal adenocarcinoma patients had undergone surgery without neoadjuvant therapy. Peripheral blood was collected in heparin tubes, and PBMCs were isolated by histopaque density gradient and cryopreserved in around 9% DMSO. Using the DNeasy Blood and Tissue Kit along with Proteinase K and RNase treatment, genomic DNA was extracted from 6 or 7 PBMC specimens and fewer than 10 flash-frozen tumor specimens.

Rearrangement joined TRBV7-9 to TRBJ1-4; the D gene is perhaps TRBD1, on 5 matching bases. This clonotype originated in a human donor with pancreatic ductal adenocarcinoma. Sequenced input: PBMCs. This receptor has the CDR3 CASSDDRTNEKLFF. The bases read TGTGCCAGCAGCGATGACAGAACTAATGAAAAACTGTTTTTT.